The 24 T cell receptor beta chains in this list originate from one sample, sequenced in a study of shared clonotypes between healthy human individuals. Assay: immunoSEQ multiplex PCR; the TCRdb copy retains only in-frame clones and omits some. The sample lists 2 million to 2.5 million clones; over 85% were seen once. The sample was naive CD4+ T cells from PBMCs. As for subset: CD45RA+ positively selected. Receptors originate from a man aged 18 to 30 in good health. Some clones in this sample may be carry-over from other donors' samples.

This chain links TRBV7-2 with TRBJ2-1; D possibly matches TRBD1 or TRBD2 (6 bases each). This CDR3 is built from 16 residues. Trimming stripped 5 bases from V and 9 bases from J, with 23 bases between. The germline V gene encodes CDR1 SGHTA and CDR2 FQGNSA. CDR3 nucleotide sequence: TGTGCCAGCAGCATCGGGAGAATGGGGGGCCTCGGTGAGCAGTTCTTC. Translation: CASSIGRMGGLGEQFF.

V is TRBV27 and J is TRBJ2-7; 10 bases fit TRBD2. Unmatched junction bases numbered 8, after V lost 0 bases and J lost 6 bases. CDR3 length equals 16 residues. Germline V lookup: CDR1 MNHEY, CDR2 SMNVEV (reference sequence). The CDR3 spells CASSLSSSGSISEQYF. CDR3 nucleotide sequence: TGTGCCAGCAGTTTATCGTCTAGCGGGAGTATCTCCGAGCAGTACTTC.

The chain recombines TRBV5-1 with TRBJ1-1; no clear D gene. The CDR3 extends over 13 amino acids. Germline loops: CDR1 SGHRS, CDR2 YFSETQ. Trimming took 5 bases from V and 1 from J, leaving 9 bases between them. The CDR3 bases are TGCGCCAGCAGAACGACGGCGAACACTGAAGCTTTCTTT. Residues: CASRTTANTEAFF.

Points on this clone: At one end, the junction sequence differs from germline, possibly due to a read error. The chain recombines TRBV29-1 with TRBJ1-1; D gene uncertain. Germline assignment: CDR1 SQVTM and CDR2 ANQGSEA. The CDR3 runs to 11 residues. CDR3 DNA sequence: TGCAGCGTCTCCACGAACACTGAAGCTTCCTTT. The encoded protein is CSVSTNTEASF.

The rearrangement links TRBV2 to TRBJ2-7; D remains ambiguous. Germline CDR1 reads SNHLY; CDR2 reads FYNNEI. Trimming removed 5 bases at V and 6 bases at J, with 17 bases between. This CDR3 region has 14 residues. CDR3 bases: TGTGCCAGCAGTCCCCGGAGCCCACCTCTCGAGCAGTACTTC. It specifies CASSPRSPPLEQYF.

The chain links TRBV7-6 to TRBJ2-3, with D possibly TRBD1 on 5 matching bases. The CDR3 runs 16 residues. Trimming took off 1 base at V and 0 bases at J, with 11 bases between the two ends. Per germline, CDR1 SGHVS and CDR2 FNYEAQ. The CDR3 here is CASSLGSTGSTDTQYF. The CDR3 DNA reads as TGTGCCAGCAGCTTAGGTTCTACAGGCAGCACAGATACGCAGTATTTT.

V usage is TRBV28 and J usage is TRBJ2-5; 7 positions agree with TRBD1. V trimming: 2 bases; J trimming: 0 bases; junction bases outside the gene matches: 6. This CDR3 is 16 amino acids long. Germline V gene lookup returns CDR1 MDHEN and CDR2 SYDVKM. The CDR3 coding sequence is TGTGCCAGCAGTTTACCCCAGGGACAGAACCAAGAGACCCAGTACTTC. Translation gives CASSLPQGQNQETQYF.

This clone was detected only once. The rearrangement links TRBV7-9 to TRBJ2-1; weak D call: TRBD2 (6 bases). V lost 7 bases and J 2 bases, leaving 15 bases between the germline ends. From germline, CDR1 is SEHNR and CDR2 FQNEAQ (reference sequence). The CDR3 consists of 15 residues. The CDR3: CASTLGLVPYNEQFF. CDR3 nucleotides: TGTGCCAGCACCCTGGGACTCGTCCCCTACAATGAGCAGTTCTTC.

The V gene is TRBV5-6, the J gene TRBJ2-2; 10 bases map to TRBD1. Germline values: CDR1 SGHDT, CDR2 YYEEEE. This CDR3 has 15 residues. With 4 bases clipped from V and 5 bases from J, the junction kept 5 bases outside the gene matches. CDR3 coding DNA: TGTGCCAGCAGCGGGGGACAGGGGAAAACCGGGGAGCTGTTTTTT. This codes for CASSGGQGKTGELFF.

The J gene is TRBJ2-5, the V gene TRBV4-1, with TRBD2 matching 10 bases. Germline V gene lookup returns CDR1 MGHRA and CDR2 YSYEKL. The CDR3 is 17 amino acids. V shed 0 bases and J 4 bases; nucleotides not matched to a gene: 8. The CDR3 nucleotides are TGCGCCAGCAGCCAAGAGGGCCTAGCGGGAGCCGGAGAGACCCAGTACTTC. This translates into CASSQEGLAGAGETQYF.

This clone was picked up one time. The rearrangement uses TRBV4-3 and TRBJ2-7, with TRBD2 matching 10 bases. The ends lost 0 bases at V and 10 bases at J; junction bases unmatched: 6. Looked up from germline, CDR1 is LGHNA and CDR2 is YSLEER. The CDR3 totals 14 residues. CDR3 sequence: CASSQDWLAGVQYF. In nucleotides, the CDR3 is TGCGCCAGCAGCCAAGACTGGCTAGCGGGAGTACAGTACTTC.

The table lists this clone with a count of one. This rearrangement joins TRBV11-3 to TRBJ2-1; maybe TRBD2 (6 bases). CDR1 and CDR2 (germline): SGHNT, YENEEA. This CDR3 spans 16 amino acids. Trimming took 2 bases from V and 0 from J, leaving 11 bases between them. CDR3 residues: CASSLRGLSSYNEQFF. For the CDR3, the DNA is TGTGCCAGCAGCTTAAGGGGACTGAGCTCCTACAATGAGCAGTTCTTC. Combining the CDR3 with reference TRBV11-3 and TRBJ2-1 gives the whole variable domain EAGVVQSPRYKIIEKKQPVAFWCNPISGHNTLYWYLQNLGQGPELLIRYENEEAVDDSQLPKDRFSAERLKGVDSTLKIQPAELGDSAVYLCASSLRGLSSYNEQFFGPGTRLTVL.

Only a few counts were recorded for this clone. The rearrangement uses TRBV4-1 and TRBJ1-1; D not resolved. Germline lookup yields CDR1 MGHRA and CDR2 YSYEKL. V dropped 4 bases and J dropped 2 bases, with 11 bases sitting between them. The length of the CDR3 is 14 residues. The CDR3 spells CASSLRLFNTEAFF. As DNA, the CDR3 is TGCGCCAGCAGCCTGAGACTGTTCAACACTGAAGCTTTCTTT.

V is TRBV9 and J is TRBJ2-5, with TRBD2 as a possible D gene (5 bases). Germline CDR1 SGDLS, CDR2 YYNGEE. The CDR3 sequence is 13 residues long. Between the trimmed V and J ends, which lost 5 bases and 5 bases, there was a span of 13 bases. Here the CDR3 DNA reads TGTGCCAGCAGTGCTTGGCCGGGGGAGACCCAGTACTTC. Translated: CASSAWPGETQYF.

The genes are TRBV6-6 and TRBJ1-1, with D possibly TRBD1 on 5 matching bases. V lost 6 bases to trimming and J lost 3 bases, with 14 bases between them. Germline-derived CDR1 and CDR2 are MNHNY and SVGAGI (reference sequence). CDR3 size: 14 residues. The DNA for the CDR3 is TGTGCCAGCAGGGGACTGGTCGGCGACACTGAAGCTTTCTTT. It specifies CASRGLVGDTEAFF.

Worth noting for this clone: Other DNA sequences in the same sample also yield this CDR3. The J gene is TRBJ2-1, the V gene TRBV5-1, with TRBD2 matching over 11 bases. Per germline, CDR1 SGHRS and CDR2 YFSETQ. J was trimmed by 4 bases and V by 5 bases; bases with no gene match: 5. The CDR3 totals 15 residues. CDR3 residues: CASSWGLADYNEQFF. CDR3 bases: TGCGCCAGCAGTTGGGGACTAGCGGATTACAATGAGCAGTTCTTC.

CDR3: CASRQGIQETQYF. The DNA of the CDR3 is TGCGCCAGCAGACAAGGGATCCAAGAGACCCAGTACTTC. The chain combines TRBV5-1 with TRBJ2-5; D ambiguous. Germline values: CDR1 SGHRS, CDR2 YFSETQ. V lost 5 bases and J 1 base, leaving 9 bases between the germline ends. The CDR3 has 13 residues.

This clone was detected only once. This chain uses TRBV18 with TRBJ1-3; D gene unclear. Trimming stripped 0 bases from V and 0 bases from J, with 6 bases between. The CDR3 extends over 15 amino acids. Germline V gives CDR1 KGHSH, CDR2 LQKENI. The CDR3 sequence is CASSPPAFSGNTIYF. The CDR3 DNA sequence: TGTGCCAGCTCACCACCAGCCTTCTCTGGAAACACCATATATTTT.

The chain combines TRBV6-5 with TRBJ1-1, with D unresolved. Germline CDR1 reads MNHEY; CDR2 reads SVGAGI. Deletions cut 0 bases from V and 1 base from J, with 6 bases between. CDR3 length: 14 residues. The CDR3 reads CASSYSLPNTEAFF. The CDR3 DNA is TGTGCCAGCAGTTACTCCCTTCCGAACACTGAAGCTTTCTTT.

The genes are TRBV2 and TRBJ1-5, with 7 bases identical to TRBD1. V lost 3 bases to trimming and J lost 6 bases; unmatched junction nucleotides: 5. The germline gives CDR1 SNHLY, CDR2 FYNNEI. CDR3 length: 14 residues. CDR3 sequence: CASSEGTVGQPQHF. CDR3 in DNA: TGTGCCAGCAGTGAGGGGACAGTCGGTCAGCCCCAGCATTTT.

The chain recombines TRBV4-1 with TRBJ2-3; 7 nucleotides agree with TRBD2. The germline V gene has CDR1 MGHRA and CDR2 YSYEKL. The CDR3 is made up of 16 amino acids. With V trimmed by 1 base and J by 7 bases, 11 bases remained unmatched. CDR3 sequence (DNA): TGCGCCAGCAGCCAAGTGTGGCGGGGGTCTCGGAATACGCAGTATTTT. It specifies CASSQVWRGSRNTQYF.

Details on this clone: The identical CDR3 is also encoded by other nucleotide sequences in the sample. This sequence joins TRBV7-3 and TRBJ2-3, with D maybe TRBD2 (5 bases). In germline, CDR1 is SGHTA, CDR2 FQGTGA. Trimming pared 5 bases from V and 6 bases from J, leaving 12 bases between. The CDR3 consists of 13 residues. The CDR3 DNA is TGTGCCAGCAGCCTACGAGGGTCGGATACGCAGTATTTT. Amino acid sequence: CASSLRGSDTQYF.

V gene TRBV4-1 combines with J gene TRBJ1-1; D is perhaps TRBD1 (5 bases). V was cut by 2 bases and J by 10 bases, with 14 bases left in between. The CDR3 sequence is 13 residues long. Germline values: CDR1 MGHRA, CDR2 YSYEKL. The DNA of the CDR3 is TGCGCCAGCAGCCAAATCTCGGGACCGCGAGCTTTCTTT. It is translated as CASSQISGPRAFF.

This clone was detected a few times. J is TRBJ1-4 and V is TRBV2; 8 bases are shared with TRBD1. In germline, CDR1 is SNHLY, CDR2 FYNNEI. Trimming removed 4 bases from V and 12 bases from J; junction bases left unmatched: 7. This CDR3 region has 13 residues. Here the CDR3 DNA reads TGTGCCAGCAGTGTGGCCGTGACAGGGGAACTGTTTTTT. Amino acid sequence: CASSVAVTGELFF. The full variable domain, rest sourced from reference TRBV2 and TRBJ1-4, is EPEVTQTPSHQVTQMGQEVILRCVPISNHLYFYWYRQILGQKVEFLVSFYNNEISEKSEIFDDQFSVERPDGSNFTLKIRSTKLEDSAMYFCASSVAVTGELFFGSGTQLSVL.